A single sample is the source of the 19 T cell receptor beta chains below, sequenced in a study of shared clonotypes between healthy human individuals. Method: immunoSEQ multiplex PCR; TCRdb's copy keeps in-frame clones and lacks some. The profile shows about 2.4 million clones, 93% of them singletons. Source material: naive CD4+ T cells from PBMCs. The subset denotes: CD45RA+ positively selected. These receptors were collected from a man aged 18 to 30 in good health. Some clones in this sample may be carry-over from other donors' samples.

The chain has TRBV6-4 and TRBJ2-1, with D uncertain. Germline values: CDR1 MRHNA, CDR2 SNTAGT. V lost 0 bases to trimming and J lost 0 bases, with 9 bases between them. CDR3 length: 16 amino acids. CDR3 sequence (DNA): TGTGCCAGCAGTGACTCTCGGGCCCGCTCCTACAATGAGCAGTTCTTC. Its translation is CASSDSRARSYNEQFF.

The chain couples TRBV7-2 to TRBJ1-1; no reliable D call. The germline CDR1 and CDR2 sequences are SGHTA and FQGNSA. This CDR3 region has 13 residues. With 0 bases removed from V and 6 bases from J, the gap between germline ends came to 8 bases. The CDR3 reads CASSLAGPPEAFF. In DNA, the CDR3 is TGTGCCAGCAGCTTAGCGGGCCCCCCTGAAGCTTTCTTT.

Concerning this clone: Likely a read error: the CDR3 ends without its conserved phenylalanine or tryptophan. The DNA is omitted, as the CDR3 cannot be located on it reliably, and the CDR3 follows TCRdb's listing. V is TRBV5-5 and J is TRBJ2-7; the table's D call, TRBD2, was not checked against the DNA. Germline CDR1 is SGHKS and CDR2 is YYEKEE (reference sequence). The CDR3 has 13 residues if both end residues are counted. The CDR3: CASSLAPGLAGRL.

The chain links TRBV28 to TRBJ1-2; no clear D gene. CDR1 is MDHEN, CDR2 SYDVKM, per germline. The CDR3 sequence is 13 residues long. Between the trimmed V and J ends, which lost 2 bases and 8 bases, there was a span of 12 bases. CDR3 protein: CASSLRRADGYTF. In DNA form, the CDR3 reads TGTGCCAGCAGTTTAAGGAGGGCTGACGGCTACACCTTC.

V is TRBV28 and J is TRBJ1-3, with 7 bases matching TRBD1. The CDR3 runs 14 residues. V dropped 6 bases and J dropped 2; count of bases not matched to a gene: 4. Germline-derived CDR1 and CDR2 are MDHEN and SYDVKM. The CDR3: CASSSGQPGNTIYF. CDR3 sequence (DNA): TGTGCCAGCAGCTCGGGACAGCCTGGAAACACCATATATTTT.

This clone came up once. This same CDR3 is encoded by further DNA sequences in the sample. The rearrangement joins TRBV10-1 to TRBJ2-5; D is undetermined. There are 12 residues in the CDR3. V lost 0 bases and J lost 5, with 4 bases in between. Germline V gene data show CDR1 as WNHNN and CDR2 as SYGVQD (reference sequence). CDR3: CASSESLETQYF. The CDR3 DNA is TGCGCCAGCAGTGAGTCATTGGAGACCCAGTACTTC.

This clone has only a few counts. The rearrangement uses TRBV9 and TRBJ2-1; D gene ambiguous. Germline V lookup: CDR1 SGDLS, CDR2 YYNGEE. V lost 3 bases to trimming and J lost 3 bases, with 13 bases between them. CDR3 size: 15 residues. CDR3 sequence (DNA): TGTGCCAGCAGCGCCCTAACGGGCCTCTACAATGAGCAGTTCTTC. It translates to CASSALTGLYNEQFF.

This chain's CDR3 is CAWSVGQFSYEQYF. The CDR3 nucleotides read TGTGCCTGGAGCGTGGGACAGTTCTCCTACGAGCAGTACTTC. The rearrangement joins TRBV30 to TRBJ2-7; TRBD1 matches at 7 bases. CDR1 is GTSNPN, CDR2 SVGIG, per germline (reference sequence). With 3 bases clipped from V and 0 bases from J, the junction kept 5 bases outside the gene matches. CDR3 length equals 14 residues.

Comments on this clone: This sample also contains other DNA sequences that code for the same CDR3. J is TRBJ2-5 and V is TRBV7-9, with 7 bases lining up with TRBD1. The CDR3 spans 14 residues. Germline values: CDR1 SEHNR, CDR2 FQNEAQ (reference sequence). Unmatched junction bases numbered 5, after V lost 5 bases and J lost 2 bases. CDR3 sequence reads: CASSPGTAQETQYF. The CDR3 bases are TGTGCCAGCAGCCCGGGGACAGCGCAAGAGACCCAGTACTTC.

The chain links TRBV2 to TRBJ2-3, with 7 bases aligning to TRBD1. The J segment lost 2 bases and the V segment lost 6 bases, leaving 8 bases of the junction unmatched. There are 15 residues in the CDR3. Germline V gene lookup returns CDR1 SNHLY and CDR2 FYNNEI. The CDR3 coding sequence is TGTGCCAGCAGGGCCAGAGGGACAGTCACAGATACGCAGTATTTT. Translation gives CASRARGTVTDTQYF.

About this clone itself: Other DNA sequences in this sample translate to the same CDR3. V gene TRBV28 combines with J gene TRBJ1-5; D call uncertain. The CDR3 contains 13 residues. The germline gives CDR1 MDHEN, CDR2 SYDVKM. The V end was cut by 3 bases, the J end by 2 bases, with 5 bases between. This CDR3 is CASSLPGNQPQHF. The CDR3 region has the DNA TGTGCCAGCAGTTTGCCAGGCAATCAGCCCCAGCATTTT. Variable domain in full (rest from reference TRBV28 and TRBJ1-5): DVKVTQSSRYLVKRTGEKVFLECVQDMDHENMFWYRQDPGLGLRLIYFSYDVKMKEKGDIPEGYSVSREKKERFSLILESASTNQTSMYLCASSLPGNQPQHFGDGTRLSIL.

The V gene is TRBV19, the J gene TRBJ2-7; 8 bases are a match to TRBD1. CDR1 is LNHDA and CDR2 is SQIVND in the germline V gene (reference sequence). The CDR3 spans 14 residues. After removal of 3 bases from V and 7 bases from J, the junction contained 8 bases not matched to a gene. In DNA, the CDR3 is TGTGCCAGTAGTATGGGCAGGGGGCGTGGGGAGCAGTACTTC. Residues: CASSMGRGRGEQYF.

This clone has just one count. The rearrangement joins TRBV5-1 to TRBJ2-2, with TRBD1 identical over 9 bases. CDR1 and CDR2 from the germline V gene are SGHRS and YFSETQ. The CDR3 length is 15 residues. V trimming: 4 bases; J trimming: 3 bases; junction bases outside the gene matches: 4. CDR3 coding DNA: TGCGCCAGCAGCGACAGGACAGGGGACACCGGGGAGCTGTTTTTT. Protein product: CASSDRTGDTGELFF.

V is TRBV7-2 and J is TRBJ2-2, with 11 positions matching TRBD1. The V gene's germline CDR1 is SGHTA and CDR2 FQGNSA. The CDR3 contains 16 residues. The V segment lost 5 bases and the J segment 5 bases; nucleotides outside the gene matches: 7. CDR3 sequence (DNA): TGTGCCAGCAGCCAGAGGACAGGGGGCGAAACCGGGGAGCTGTTTTTT. Its protein is CASSQRTGGETGELFF. Full variable domain (missing parts from reference TRBV7-2 and TRBJ2-2): GAGVSQSPSNKVTEKGKDVELRCDPISGHTALYWYRQSLGQGLEFLIYFQGNSAPDKSGLPSDRFSAERTGGSVSTLTIQRTQQEDSAVYLCASSQRTGGETGELFFGEGSRLTVL.

V usage is TRBV5-6 and J usage is TRBJ2-1, with D perhaps matching TRBD1 (6 bases). The germline CDR1 and CDR2 sequences are SGHDT and YYEEEE. Trimming stripped 4 bases from V and 4 bases from J, with 18 bases between. This CDR3 is built from 16 residues. CDR3 residues: CASSRSGDTPYNEQFF. The CDR3 region has the DNA TGTGCCAGCAGCCGCTCCGGGGACACACCTTACAATGAGCAGTTCTTC.

The V call is TRBV11-3, the J call TRBJ2-5, with a weak D call TRBD2 (6 bases). CDR1 SGHNT and CDR2 YENEEA come from the germline V gene. V was pared by 5 bases and J by 7 bases, with 11 bases between. The CDR3 runs 12 residues. CDR3 residues: CASSTTGGTQYF. The CDR3 nucleotides are TGTGCCAGCAGCACGACCGGGGGGACCCAGTACTTC.

The chain joins TRBV14 to TRBJ2-7; no clear D gene. The germline CDR1 and CDR2 sequences are SGHDN and FVKESK. V was pared by 4 bases and J by 5 bases, with 12 bases between. This CDR3 is 13 amino acids long. For the CDR3, the DNA is TGTGCCAGCAGCCCCCTTAGTAGCCACGAGCAGTACTTC. It encodes CASSPLSSHEQYF.

V gene TRBV7-3 combines with J gene TRBJ2-7; D perhaps matches TRBD2 (6 bases). Germline V gives CDR1 SGHTA, CDR2 FQGTGA. V shed 5 bases and J shed 3 bases, with 11 bases lying between them. The CDR3 sequence is 13 residues long. The CDR3 sequence: CASSAGPYYEQYF. In DNA, the CDR3 is TGTGCCAGCAGCGCGGGACCTTACTACGAGCAGTACTTC.

This chain links TRBV7-2 with TRBJ2-1; 10 nucleotides agree with TRBD2. From germline, CDR1 is SGHTA and CDR2 FQGNSA. The CDR3 is 18 amino acids. V was pared by 6 bases and J by 7 bases, with 18 bases of the junction left unmatched. The CDR3 nucleotides are TGTGCCAGCAGGGAACCGGGACTAGCGACCACCCGGCGGAATGAGCAGTTCTTC. Its translation: CASREPGLATTRRNEQFF.